Below, 8 T cell receptor beta chains from the same sample are listed, as sequenced in a study of CD8 T cells in Susac syndrome. Random hexamers were used to reverse transcribe an amount of roughly 0.45 to 1 ug RNA. One entry per CDR3 protein results from TCRdb running MiXCR on the immunoSEQ multiplex PCR reads. The data hold some 180,000 distinct CDR3 sequences, with 85% to 95% observed a single time. Sequences were obtained from CD4+ T cells from PBMCs. The receptor set was obtained from a human donor in good health.

The chain couples TRBV20-1 to TRBJ1-4; D is undetermined. Germline CDR1 and CDR2: DFQATT and SNEGSKA (reference sequence). V was clipped by 6 bases and J by 5 bases, with 16 bases between them. The CDR3 sequence is 14 residues long. The CDR3 sequence: CSATSAGPNEKLFF. For the CDR3, the DNA is TGCAGTGCCACTTCGGCAGGCCCGAATGAAAAACTGTTTTTT.

The J gene is TRBJ1-1, the V gene TRBV7-9, with D maybe TRBD1 (6 bases). The germline V and J ends were trimmed by 6 bases and 7 bases, with 21 bases remaining between them. The CDR3 totals 15 residues. Germline V gene data show CDR1 as SEHNR and CDR2 as FQNEAQ (reference sequence). This chain's CDR3 is CASRQPPGGPGEAFF. The CDR3 nucleotides are TGTGCCAGCAGGCAACCCCCGGGGGGGCCGGGTGAAGCTTTCTTT. Supplemented by reference TRBV7-9 and TRBJ1-1, the full variable domain reads DTGVSQNPRHKITKRGQNVTFRCDPISEHNRLYWYRQTLGQGPEFLTYFQNEAQLEKSRLLSDRFSAERPKGSFSTLEIQRTEQGDSAMYLCASRQPPGGPGEAFFGQGTRLTVV.

V usage is TRBV12-3 or TRBV12-4 and J usage is TRBJ1-4, with D perhaps matching TRBD1 (6 bases). The CDR3 loop spans 14 amino acids. V lost 2 bases to trimming and J lost 5 bases, with 9 bases between them. CDR3 in amino acids: CASSLWGHNEKLFF. In DNA form, the CDR3 reads TGTGCCAGCAGTTTATGGGGACACAATGAAAAACTGTTTTTT.

This clonotype has a single count. The chain couples TRBV5-1 to TRBJ1-2; 10 nucleotides align to TRBD1. Germline V gene data show CDR1 as SGHRS and CDR2 as YFSETQ. V shed 1 base, J shed 8 bases, and the junction held 8 bases outside the gene matches. CDR3 length: 15 residues. The CDR3 nucleotides read TGCGCCAGCAGCTTGAGAACCGGACAGGGGGAGGGCTACACCTTC. Translating gives CASSLRTGQGEGYTF. The whole variable domain, remainder taken from reference TRBV5-1 and TRBJ1-2, is KAGVTQTPRYLIKTRGQQVTLSCSPISGHRSVSWYQQTPGQGLQFLFEYFSETQRNKGNFPGRFSGRQFSNSRSEMNVSTLELGDSALYLCASSLRTGQGEGYTFGSGTRLTVV.

The chain employs TRBV3-1 and TRBJ1-6; D call uncertain. V was pared by 2 bases and J by 0 bases, with 5 bases between. The CDR3 contains 15 residues. CDR1 is LGHDT and CDR2 is YNNKEL in the germline V gene (reference sequence). Here the CDR3 DNA reads TGTGCCAGCAGCCAACCTAGCTCCTATAATTCACCCCTCCACTTT. Protein product: CASSQPSSYNSPLHF. Full variable domain (rest looked up from reference TRBV3-1 and TRBJ1-6): DTAVSQTPKYLVTQMGNDKSIKCEQNLGHDTMYWYKQDSKKFLKIMFSYNNKELIINETVPNRFSPKSPDKAHLNLHINSLELGDSAVYFCASSQPSSYNSPLHFGNGTRLTVT.

The J gene is TRBJ2-5, the V gene TRBV9; TRBD1 agrees at 7 bases. Per germline, CDR1 SGDLS and CDR2 YYNGEE. CDR3 size: 16 residues. V lost 4 bases to trimming and J lost 2 bases; unmatched junction nucleotides: 11. This CDR3 is CASSPRGTAIQETQYF. The CDR3 DNA sequence: TGTGCCAGCAGCCCGAGAGGGACAGCCATTCAAGAGACCCAGTACTTC.

This chain links TRBV4-1 with TRBJ2-7; D gene uncertain. This CDR3 has 12 residues. CDR1 is MGHRA, CDR2 YSYEKL, per germline. V was pared by 2 bases and J by 3 bases, with 5 bases between. CDR3 loop: CASSQKVYEQYV. CDR3 DNA sequence: TGCGCCAGCAGCCAAAAAGTCTACGAGCAGTACGTC.

The V gene is TRBV12-3 or TRBV12-4, the J gene TRBJ1-2; D perhaps matches TRBD1 (6 bases). Trimming pared 7 bases from V and 6 bases from J, leaving 15 bases between. This CDR3 spans 13 amino acids. CDR3: CASNRGGNHGYTF. CDR3 DNA: TGTGCCAGCAACCGAGGGGGGAATCATGGCTACACCTTC.